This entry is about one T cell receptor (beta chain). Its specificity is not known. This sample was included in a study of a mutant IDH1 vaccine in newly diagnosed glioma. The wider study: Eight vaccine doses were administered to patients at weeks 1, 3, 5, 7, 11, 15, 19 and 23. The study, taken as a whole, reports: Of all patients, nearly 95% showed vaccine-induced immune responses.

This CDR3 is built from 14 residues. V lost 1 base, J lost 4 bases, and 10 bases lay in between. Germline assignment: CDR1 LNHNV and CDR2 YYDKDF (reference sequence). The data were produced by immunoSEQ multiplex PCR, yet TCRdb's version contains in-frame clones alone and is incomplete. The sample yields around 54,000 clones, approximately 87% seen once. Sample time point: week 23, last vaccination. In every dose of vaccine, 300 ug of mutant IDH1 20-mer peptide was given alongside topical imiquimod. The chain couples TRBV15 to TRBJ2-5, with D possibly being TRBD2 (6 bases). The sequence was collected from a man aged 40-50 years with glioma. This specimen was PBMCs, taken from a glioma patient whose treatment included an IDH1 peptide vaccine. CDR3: CATSRVTGRETQYF. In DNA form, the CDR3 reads TGTGCCACCAGCAGAGTAACCGGGAGAGAGACCCAGTACTTC.